Each of the 2 T cell receptor beta chains below was sequenced from the same sample in a study of T-cell memory formation after mild COVID-19. MiXCR, applied by TCRdb to the 5' RACE reads, yields one record per CDR3 protein. The table shows roughly 300,000 distinct CDR3 sequences, with 15% to 20% occurring only once. Sequenced: PBMCs or a T cell subset sorted from them (not recorded which). The source is a young man who had mild COVID-19 (a few samples of this study predate the infection). Cell type and time point are not known.

The chain links TRBV5-1 to TRBJ1-2, with D maybe TRBD1 (5 bases). CDR3 length equals 14 residues. V was cut by 4 bases and J by 8 bases, with 18 bases left in between. Germline V gives CDR1 SGHRS, CDR2 YFSETQ. As DNA, the CDR3 is TGCGCCAGCAGCCCTGGGGGGGAGCCGCGGGGCTACACCTTC. Its translation is CASSPGGEPRGYTF.

This clonotype was seen ten or more times. The chain couples TRBV9 to TRBJ2-3, with no clear D. The germline CDR1 and CDR2 sequences are SGDLS and YYNGEE. CDR3 length: 12 amino acids. Trimming shortened V by 0 bases and J by 4 bases, and 3 bases separated the two germline ends. The CDR3 spells CASSVGSDTQYF. The CDR3, as DNA: TGTGCCAGCAGCGTAGGGTCAGATACGCAGTATTTT.